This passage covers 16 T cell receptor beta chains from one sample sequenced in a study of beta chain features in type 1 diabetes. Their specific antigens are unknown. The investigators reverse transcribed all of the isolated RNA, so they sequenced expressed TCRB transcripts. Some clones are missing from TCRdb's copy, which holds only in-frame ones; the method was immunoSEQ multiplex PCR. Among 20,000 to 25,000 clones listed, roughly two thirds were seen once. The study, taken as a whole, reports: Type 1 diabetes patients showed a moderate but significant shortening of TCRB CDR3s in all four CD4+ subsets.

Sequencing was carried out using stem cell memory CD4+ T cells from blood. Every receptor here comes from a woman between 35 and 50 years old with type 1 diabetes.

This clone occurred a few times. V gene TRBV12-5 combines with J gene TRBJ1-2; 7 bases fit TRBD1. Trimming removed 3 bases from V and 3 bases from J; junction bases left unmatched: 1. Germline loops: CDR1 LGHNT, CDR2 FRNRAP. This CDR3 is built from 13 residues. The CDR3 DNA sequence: TGTGCTAGTGGTTTTGGGACAGACTATGGCTACACCTTC. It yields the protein CASGFGTDYGYTF. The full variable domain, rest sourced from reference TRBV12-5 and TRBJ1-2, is DARVTQTPRHKVTEMGQEVTMRCQPILGHNTVFWYRQTMMQGLELLAYFRNRAPLDDSGMPKDRFSAEMPDATLATLKIQPSEPRDSAVYFCASGFGTDYGYTFGSGTRLTVV.

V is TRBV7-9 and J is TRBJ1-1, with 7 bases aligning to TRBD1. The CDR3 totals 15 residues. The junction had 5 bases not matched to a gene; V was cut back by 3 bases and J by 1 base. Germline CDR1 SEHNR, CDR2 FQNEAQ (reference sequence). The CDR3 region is CASSLARTGNTEAFF. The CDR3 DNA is TGTGCCAGCAGCTTGGCCCGGACAGGGAACACTGAAGCTTTCTTT. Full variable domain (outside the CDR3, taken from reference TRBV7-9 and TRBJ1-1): DTGVSQNPRHKITKRGQNVTFRCDPISEHNRLYWYRQTLGQGPEFLTYFQNEAQLEKSRLLSDRFSAERPKGSFSTLEIQRTEQGDSAMYLCASSLARTGNTEAFFGQGTRLTVV.

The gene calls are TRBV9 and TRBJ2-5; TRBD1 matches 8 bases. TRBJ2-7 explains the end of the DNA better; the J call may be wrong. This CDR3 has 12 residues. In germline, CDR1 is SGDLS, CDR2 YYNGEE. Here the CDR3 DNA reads TGTGCCAGCAGCCCAACAGGGGGCGAGCAGTACTTC. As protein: CASSPTGGEQYF.

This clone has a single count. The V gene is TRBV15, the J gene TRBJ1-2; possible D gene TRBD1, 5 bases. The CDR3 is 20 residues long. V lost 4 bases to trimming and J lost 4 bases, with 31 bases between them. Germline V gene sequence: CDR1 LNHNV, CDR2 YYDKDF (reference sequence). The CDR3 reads CATSMPSRTGHLPFSYGYTF. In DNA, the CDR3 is TGTGCCACCAGCATGCCAAGTCGTACTGGACACTTGCCTTTTTCCTATGGCTACACCTTC.

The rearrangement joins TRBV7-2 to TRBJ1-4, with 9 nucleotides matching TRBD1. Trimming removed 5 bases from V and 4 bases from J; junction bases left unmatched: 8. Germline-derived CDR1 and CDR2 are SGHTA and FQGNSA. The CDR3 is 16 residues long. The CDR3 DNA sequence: TGTGCCAGCAGCCCGGCTTCGGGACAGGGTAATGAAAAACTGTTTTTT. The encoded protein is CASSPASGQGNEKLFF.

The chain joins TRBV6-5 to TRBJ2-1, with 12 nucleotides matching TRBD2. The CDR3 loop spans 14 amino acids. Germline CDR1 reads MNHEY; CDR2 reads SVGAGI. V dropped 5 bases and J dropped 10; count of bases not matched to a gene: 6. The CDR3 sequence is CASSRLAGVREQFF. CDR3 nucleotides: TGTGCCAGCAGTCGACTAGCGGGAGTAAGGGAGCAGTTCTTC.

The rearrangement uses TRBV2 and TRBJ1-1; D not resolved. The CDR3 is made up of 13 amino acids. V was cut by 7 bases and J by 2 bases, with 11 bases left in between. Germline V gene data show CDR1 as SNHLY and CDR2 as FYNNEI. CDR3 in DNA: TGTGCCAGCACCGATAGCGGAAACACTGAAGCTTTCTTT. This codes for CASTDSGNTEAFF.

The CDR3 nucleotides are TGCGCCAGCAGCCATCCCTTAACCGGGGAGCTGTTTTTT. Translating it yields CASSHPLTGELFF. The rearrangement links TRBV4-1 to TRBJ2-2, with unresolved D. V shed 3 bases and J shed 5 bases, with 7 bases lying between them. Germline V gene sequence: CDR1 MGHRA, CDR2 YSYEKL. This CDR3 region has 13 residues.

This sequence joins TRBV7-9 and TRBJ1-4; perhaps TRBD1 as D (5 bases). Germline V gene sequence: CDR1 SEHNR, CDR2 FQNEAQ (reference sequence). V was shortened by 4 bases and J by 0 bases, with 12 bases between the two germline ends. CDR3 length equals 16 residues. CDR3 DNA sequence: TGTGCCAGCAGCTCAGGGAGGGGCGCAACTAATGAAAAACTGTTTTTT. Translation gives CASSSGRGATNEKLFF. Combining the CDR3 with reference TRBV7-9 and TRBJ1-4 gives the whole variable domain DTGVSQNPRHKITKRGQNVTFRCDPISEHNRLYWYRQTLGQGPEFLTYFQNEAQLEKSRLLSDRFSAERPKGSFSTLEIQRTEQGDSAMYLCASSSGRGATNEKLFFGSGTQLSVL.

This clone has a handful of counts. CDR3 region: CASSLRTSGGARQETQYF. The CDR3 DNA reads as TGTGCCAGCAGCTTACGGACTAGCGGGGGGGCCCGTCAAGAGACCCAGTACTTC. The chain has TRBV7-2 and TRBJ2-5; 15 nucleotides match TRBD2. Germline V gene data show CDR1 as SGHTA and CDR2 as FQGNSA. The trim removed 2 bases at V and 2 bases at J, leaving 6 bases unmatched. The CDR3 extends over 18 amino acids.

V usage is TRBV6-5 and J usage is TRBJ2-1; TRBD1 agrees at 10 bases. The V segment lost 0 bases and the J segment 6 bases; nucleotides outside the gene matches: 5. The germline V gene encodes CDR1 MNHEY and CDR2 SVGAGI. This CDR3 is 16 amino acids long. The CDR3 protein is CASSYSTGQGINEQFF. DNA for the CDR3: TGTGCCAGCAGTTACTCCACGGGACAGGGGATCAATGAGCAGTTCTTC.

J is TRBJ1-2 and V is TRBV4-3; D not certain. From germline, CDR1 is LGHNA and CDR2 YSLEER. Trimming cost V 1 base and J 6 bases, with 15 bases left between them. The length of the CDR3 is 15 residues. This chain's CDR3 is CASSQADTGSNGYTF. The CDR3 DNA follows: TGCGCCAGCAGCCAAGCTGACACGGGGAGCAATGGCTACACCTTC.

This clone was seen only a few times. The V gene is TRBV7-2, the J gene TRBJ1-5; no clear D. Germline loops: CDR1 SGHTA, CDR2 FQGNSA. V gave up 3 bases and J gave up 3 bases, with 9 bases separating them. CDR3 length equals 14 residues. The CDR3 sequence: CASSLGVFNQPQHF. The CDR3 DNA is TGTGCCAGCAGCTTGGGCGTCTTCAATCAGCCCCAGCATTTT.

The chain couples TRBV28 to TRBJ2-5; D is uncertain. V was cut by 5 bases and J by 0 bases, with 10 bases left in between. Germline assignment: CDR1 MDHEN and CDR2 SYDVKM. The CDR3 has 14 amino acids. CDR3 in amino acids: CASSPHTDQETQYF. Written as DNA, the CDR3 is TGTGCCAGCAGTCCCCACACAGACCAAGAGACCCAGTACTTC.

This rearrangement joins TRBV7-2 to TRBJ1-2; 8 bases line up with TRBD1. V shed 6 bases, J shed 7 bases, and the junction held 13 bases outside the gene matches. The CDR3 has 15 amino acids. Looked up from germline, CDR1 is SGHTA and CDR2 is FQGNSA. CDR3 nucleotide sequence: TGTGCCAGCAGTTTTACAGGGGGAGTGGAACGTGGCTACACCTTC. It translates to CASSFTGGVERGYTF.

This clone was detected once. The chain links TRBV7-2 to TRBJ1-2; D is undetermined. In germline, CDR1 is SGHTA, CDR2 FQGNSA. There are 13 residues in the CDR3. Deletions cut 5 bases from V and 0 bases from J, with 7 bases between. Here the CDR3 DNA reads TGTGCCAGCAGCCCCCTACCTAACTATGGCTACACCTTC. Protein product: CASSPLPNYGYTF. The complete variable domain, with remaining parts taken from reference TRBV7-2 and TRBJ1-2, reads GAGVSQSPSNKVTEKGKDVELRCDPISGHTALYWYRQSLGQGLEFLIYFQGNSAPDKSGLPSDRFSAERTGGSVSTLTIQRTQQEDSAVYLCASSPLPNYGYTFGSGTRLTVV.